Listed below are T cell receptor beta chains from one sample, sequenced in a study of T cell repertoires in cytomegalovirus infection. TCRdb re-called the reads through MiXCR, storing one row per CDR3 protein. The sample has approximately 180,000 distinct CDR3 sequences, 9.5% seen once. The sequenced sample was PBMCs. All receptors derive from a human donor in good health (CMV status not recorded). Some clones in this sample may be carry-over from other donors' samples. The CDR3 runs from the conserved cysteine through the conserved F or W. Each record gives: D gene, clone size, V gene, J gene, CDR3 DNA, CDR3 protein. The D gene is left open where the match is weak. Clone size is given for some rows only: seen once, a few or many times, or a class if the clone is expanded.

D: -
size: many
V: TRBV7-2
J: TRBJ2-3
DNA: TGTGCCAGCAGCTTTGCGGGAAGCACAGATACGCAGTATTTT
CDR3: CASSFAGSTDTQYF

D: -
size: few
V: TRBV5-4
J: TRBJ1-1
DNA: TGTGCCAGCAGCTCTGGAGGTGGGGGAATGAACACTGAAGCTTTCTTT
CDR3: CASSSGGGGMNTEAFF

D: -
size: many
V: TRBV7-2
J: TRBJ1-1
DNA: TGTGCCAGCAGCTTAGTTTACTTGAACACTGAAGCTTTCTTT
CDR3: CASSLVYLNTEAFF

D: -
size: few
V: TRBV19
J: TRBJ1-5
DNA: TGTGCCAGTAGTATAGAGGGGGCAAGGGATCAGCCCCAGCATTTT
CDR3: CASSIEGARDQPQHF

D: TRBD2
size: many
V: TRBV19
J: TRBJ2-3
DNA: TGTGCCAGTAGGACTAGCGGGAGCTGGACAGATACGCAGTATTTT
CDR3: CASRTSGSWTDTQYF

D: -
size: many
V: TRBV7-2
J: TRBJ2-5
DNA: TGTGCCAGCAGCTTAGCTGCGCGAAGACAAGAGACCCAGTACTTC
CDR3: CASSLAARRQETQYF

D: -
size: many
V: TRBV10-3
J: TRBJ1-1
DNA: TGTGCCATCAGTGAACGGAACACTGAAGCTTTCTTT
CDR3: CAISERNTEAFF

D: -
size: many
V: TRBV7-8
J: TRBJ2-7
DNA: TGTGCCAGCAGCTTAGCTGGTCCCTACGAGCAGTACTTC
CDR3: CASSLAGPYEQYF

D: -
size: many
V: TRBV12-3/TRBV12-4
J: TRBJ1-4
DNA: TGTGCCAGCACCAGCAGTTTCAGTAATGAAAAACTGTTTTTT
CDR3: CASTSSFSNEKLFF

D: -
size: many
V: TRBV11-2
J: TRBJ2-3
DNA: TGTGCCAGCAGCTTCACGGACGGACTCACAGATACGCAGTATTTT
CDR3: CASSFTDGLTDTQYF

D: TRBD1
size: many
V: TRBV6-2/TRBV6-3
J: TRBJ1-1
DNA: TGTGCCAGCAGTTGGAGGGACAGGACGAACACTGAAGCTTTCTTT
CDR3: CASSWRDRTNTEAFF

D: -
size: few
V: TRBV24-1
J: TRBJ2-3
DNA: TGTGCCACCAGTGATGAGGGTGCCACAGATACGCAGTATTTT
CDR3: CATSDEGATDTQYF

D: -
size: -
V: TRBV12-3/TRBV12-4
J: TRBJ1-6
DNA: TGTGCCAGCAGTCAGGGCCAATCACCCCTCCACTTT
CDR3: CASSQGQSPLHF

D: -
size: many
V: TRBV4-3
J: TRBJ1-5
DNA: TGCGCCAGCAGACCTGGACACCTTCTACAGTTTTATAGCAATCAGCCCCAGCATTTT
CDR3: CASRPGHLLQFYSNQPQHF

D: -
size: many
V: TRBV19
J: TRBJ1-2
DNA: TGTGCCAGTAGTCTCCCGGCCGGGGGCCCTAACTATGGCTACACCTTC
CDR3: CASSLPAGGPNYGYTF

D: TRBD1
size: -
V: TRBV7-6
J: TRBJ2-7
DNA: TGTGCCAGCAGCTACGACAGGGACTACGAGCAGTACTTC
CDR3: CASSYDRDYEQYF

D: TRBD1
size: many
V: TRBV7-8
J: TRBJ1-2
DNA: TGTGCCAGCAGCCTCCGCCGACAGGGGGCTCACTATGGCTACACCTTC
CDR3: CASSLRRQGAHYGYTF

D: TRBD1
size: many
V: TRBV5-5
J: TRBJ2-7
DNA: TGTGCCAGCAGCTTGGTTCAGGGGGACTACGAGCAGTACTTC
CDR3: CASSLVQGDYEQYF

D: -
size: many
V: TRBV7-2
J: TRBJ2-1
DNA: TGTGCCAGCAGCTTAGTAGCGCTCGGTTCAGATGAGCAGTTCTTC
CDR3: CASSLVALGSDEQFF

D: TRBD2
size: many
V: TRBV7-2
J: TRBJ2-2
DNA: TGTGCCAGCGGAATTGCGAGGACTAGCGGGAGGAAGTCGAACACCGGGGAGCTGTTTTTT
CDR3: CASGIARTSGRKSNTGELFF

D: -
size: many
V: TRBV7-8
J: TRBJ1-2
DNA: TGTGCCAGCAGCTCCAGCCCAGGACAGATATTCCCTAACTATGGCTACACCTTC
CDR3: CASSSSPGQIFPNYGYTF

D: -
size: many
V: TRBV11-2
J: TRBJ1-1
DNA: TGTGCCAGCAGCTTAGGGTGGGGTAAGGGTGAAGCTTTCTTT
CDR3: CASSLGWGKGEAFF

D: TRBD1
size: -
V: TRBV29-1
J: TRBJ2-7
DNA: TGCAGCGTTGATGGGACAGGGACCGAGCAGTACTTC
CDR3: CSVDGTGTEQYF

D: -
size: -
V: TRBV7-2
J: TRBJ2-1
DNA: TGTGCCAGCAGCTTAGCACCGGGACAATACAATGAGCAGTTCTTC
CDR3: CASSLAPGQYNEQFF

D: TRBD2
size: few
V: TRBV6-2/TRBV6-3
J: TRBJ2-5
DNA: TGTGCCAGTACTAGCGGGAGTGGAGAGACCCAGTACTTC
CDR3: CASTSGSGETQYF

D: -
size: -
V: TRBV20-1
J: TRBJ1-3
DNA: TGCAGTGCTATCAGCTCTGGAAACACCATATATTTT
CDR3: CSAISSGNTIYF

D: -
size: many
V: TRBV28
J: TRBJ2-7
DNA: TGTGCCAGCAGTTTTAACCCGACACGAGTCTCCTACGAGCAGTACTTC
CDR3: CASSFNPTRVSYEQYF

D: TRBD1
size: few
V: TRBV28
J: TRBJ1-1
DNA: TGTGCCAGTATAGCACAGGGGGCGGAAAACACTGAAGCTTTCTTT
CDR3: CASIAQGAENTEAFF

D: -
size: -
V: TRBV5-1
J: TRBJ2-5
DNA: TGCGCCAGCAGCTTGGAGTCAGGGGACGAGACCCAGTACTTC
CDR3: CASSLESGDETQYF

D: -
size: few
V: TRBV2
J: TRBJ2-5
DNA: TGTGCCAGTCAAGCGGGCCTGTACCAAGAGACCCAGTACTTC
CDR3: CASQAGLYQETQYF

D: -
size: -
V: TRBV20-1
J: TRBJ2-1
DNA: TGCAGTGCTAGGAAGGGGTTTTCGGTCGGCAATGAGCAGTTCTTC
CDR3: CSARKGFSVGNEQFF

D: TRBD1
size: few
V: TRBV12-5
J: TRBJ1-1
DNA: TGTGCTAGTGGTTTGAGCAGGGGGCTTTCTGAAATGAACACTGAAGCTTTCTTT
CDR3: CASGLSRGLSEMNTEAFF

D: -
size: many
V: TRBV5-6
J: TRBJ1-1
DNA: TGTGCCAGCAGCTTGGCCGGGATAGGGCCGGACACTGAAGCTTTCTTT
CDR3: CASSLAGIGPDTEAFF

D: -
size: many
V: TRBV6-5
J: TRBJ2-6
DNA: TGTGCCAGCAGCATGGGACAACAGACAGGAGGGTACTCTGGGGCCAACGTCCTGACTTTC
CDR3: CASSMGQQTGGYSGANVLTF

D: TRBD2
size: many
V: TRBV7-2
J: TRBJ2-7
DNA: TGTGCCAGCAGCTTAATAGAGCGGGGGGATATCTACGAGCAGTACTTC
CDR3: CASSLIERGDIYEQYF

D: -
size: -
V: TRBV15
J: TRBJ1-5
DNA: TGTGCCACCAGCAGACATAGACGTAATCAGCCCCAGCATTTT
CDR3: CATSRHRRNQPQHF

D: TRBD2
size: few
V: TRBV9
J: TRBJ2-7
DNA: TGTGCCAGCAGCGTACGGGGGGATCTCGAGCAGTACTTC
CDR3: CASSVRGDLEQYF

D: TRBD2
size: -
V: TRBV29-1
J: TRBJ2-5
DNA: TGCAGCGCCCTGGGTCTAGCGGGGGACCAAGAGACCCAGTACTTC
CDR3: CSALGLAGDQETQYF

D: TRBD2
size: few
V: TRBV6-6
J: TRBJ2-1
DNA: TGTGCCAGCATACTCGGGACTAGCGACTCCTACAATGAGCAGTTCTTC
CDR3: CASILGTSDSYNEQFF

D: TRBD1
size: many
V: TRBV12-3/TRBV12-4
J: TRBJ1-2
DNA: TGTGCCAGCAGTTTCCCAGGGGGCAACTATGGCTACACCTTC
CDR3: CASSFPGGNYGYTF

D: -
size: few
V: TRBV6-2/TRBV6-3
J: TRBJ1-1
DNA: TGTGCCAGCAGTTATTTGATGAACACTGAAGCTTTCTTT
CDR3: CASSYLMNTEAFF

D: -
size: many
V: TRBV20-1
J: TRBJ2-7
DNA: TGCAGTGCTAGAGGTGGGAGGGGGTACGAGCAGTACTTC
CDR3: CSARGGRGYEQYF

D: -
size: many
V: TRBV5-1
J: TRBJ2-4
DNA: TGCGCCAGCAGCTCAGGACCTTCTGGGAACATTCAGTACTTC
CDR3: CASSSGPSGNIQYF

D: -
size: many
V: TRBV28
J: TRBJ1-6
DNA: TGTGCCAGCAGTTTAAGGGCGGGGGTATGGGGTAATTCACCCCTCCACTTT
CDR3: CASSLRAGVWGNSPLHF

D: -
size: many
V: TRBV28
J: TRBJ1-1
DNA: TGTGCCAGCAGTACCTTCGCCCCGGGCGGAGCTTTCTTT
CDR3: CASSTFAPGGAFF

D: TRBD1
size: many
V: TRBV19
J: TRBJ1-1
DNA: TGTGCCAGTAGCGCGAACAGGGGGACTGAAGCTTTCTTT
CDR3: CASSANRGTEAFF

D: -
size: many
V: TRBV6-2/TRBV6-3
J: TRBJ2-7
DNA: TGTGCCAGCCAATCTAACCTTGTGGCAGGGAGCTCCTACGAGCAGTACTTC
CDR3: CASQSNLVAGSSYEQYF

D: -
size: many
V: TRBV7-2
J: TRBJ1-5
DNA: TGTGCCAGCAGCGCGGGGGACCAGCCCCAGCATTTT
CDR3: CASSAGDQPQHF

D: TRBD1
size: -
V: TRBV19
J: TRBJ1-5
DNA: TGTGCCAGTAGTAACGACAGGGAACCTTACAGCAATCAGCCCCAGCATTTT
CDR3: CASSNDREPYSNQPQHF

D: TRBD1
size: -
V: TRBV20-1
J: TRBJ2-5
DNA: TGCAGTGCTACAGGACAGGGGGAAATAGAGACCCAGTACTTC
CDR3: CSATGQGEIETQYF

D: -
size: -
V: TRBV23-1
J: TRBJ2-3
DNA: TGCGCCAGCAGTCAAACACAGGACCCGAGTAGCACAGATACGCAGTATTTT
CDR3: CASSQTQDPSSTDTQYF

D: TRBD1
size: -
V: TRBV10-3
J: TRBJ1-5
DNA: TGTGCCATCAGTGAGTCGAGGACAGGGGCTGTCGTCCGCAATCAGCCCCAGCATTTT
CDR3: CAISESRTGAVVRNQPQHF

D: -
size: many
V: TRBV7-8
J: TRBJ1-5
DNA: TGTGCCAGCAGCTTGACCCAGGGTAGCAATCAGCCCCAGCATTTT
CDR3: CASSLTQGSNQPQHF

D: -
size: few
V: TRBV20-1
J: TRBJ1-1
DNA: TGCAGTGCTAGTGGAGCAAAGGGACTGAACACTGAAGCTTTCTTT
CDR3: CSASGAKGLNTEAFF

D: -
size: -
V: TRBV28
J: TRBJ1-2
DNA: TGTGCCAGCAGCGCACAGGGCCCTTATGGCTACACCTTC
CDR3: CASSAQGPYGYTF

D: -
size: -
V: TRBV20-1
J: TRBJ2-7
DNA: TGCAGTGCTACTTGGGGGACCTACGAGCAGTACTTC
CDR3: CSATWGTYEQYF

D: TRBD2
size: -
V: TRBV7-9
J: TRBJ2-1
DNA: TGTGCCAGCAGCTTAGGCGCCTTAGCGGGAGTCGGAAATGAGCAGTTCTTC
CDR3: CASSLGALAGVGNEQFF

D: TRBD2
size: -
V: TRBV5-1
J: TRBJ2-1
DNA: TGCGCCAGCAGATACGGACTAGCTTATGAGCAGTTCTTC
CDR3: CASRYGLAYEQFF

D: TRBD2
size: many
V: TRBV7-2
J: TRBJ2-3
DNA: TGTGCCAGCAGCTTAGGTCTAGCGGCCAGTACGCAGTATTTT
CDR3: CASSLGLAASTQYF